The rows below give T cell receptor beta chains drawn from one sample of a study of immune evolution from preneoplasia to lung adenocarcinoma. The table came from immunoSEQ multiplex PCR; TCRdb's copy has only in-frame clones and leaves some out. The data contain 13,000 to 15,000 clones, roughly 80% of them singletons. The sequencing sample was made of FFPE minimally invasive lung adenocarcinoma tissue. Source of these receptors: a person between 65 and 79 years old with lung adenocarcinoma. Both conserved end residues are part of each CDR3. D genes are given only for firm matches. For some rows the clone size is stated as once, few or many, or as a class when expanded; others skip it.

V gene: TRBV7-8
D gene: .
clone size: .
J gene: TRBJ2-3
CDR3 protein: CASSLVSGVTDTQYF

V gene: TRBV7-3
D gene: TRBD2
clone size: .
J gene: TRBJ2-1
CDR3 protein: CASSLMTGGDNEQFF

V gene: TRBV18
D gene: TRBD1
clone size: .
J gene: TRBJ2-7
CDR3 protein: CASSPNRDRAGYEQYF

V gene: TRBV19
D gene: .
clone size: .
J gene: TRBJ2-1
CDR3 protein: CASSISRGPYNEQFF

V gene: TRBV11-3
D gene: .
clone size: .
J gene: TRBJ2-7
CDR3 protein: CASSGVGFYEQYF

V gene: TRBV28
D gene: .
clone size: .
J gene: TRBJ2-2
CDR3 protein: CATTFVGELFF

V gene: TRBV29-1
D gene: .
clone size: .
J gene: TRBJ1-1
CDR3 protein: CSVGAFTGNTEAFF

V gene: TRBV16
D gene: .
clone size: .
J gene: TRBJ1-1
CDR3 protein: CASKGHREMNTEAFF

V gene: TRBV28
D gene: .
clone size: .
J gene: TRBJ2-7
CDR3 protein: CASSPPGRTYEQYF

V gene: TRBV7-9
D gene: .
clone size: .
J gene: TRBJ1-1
CDR3 protein: CASSLDSVYAFF

V gene: TRBV19
D gene: .
clone size: .
J gene: TRBJ2-7
CDR3 protein: CASSPGGTEYFNEQYF

V gene: TRBV6-5
D gene: .
clone size: .
J gene: TRBJ1-4
CDR3 protein: CASSYSRNEKLFF

V gene: TRBV19
D gene: .
clone size: once
J gene: TRBJ2-2
CDR3 protein: CASSAMRAGELFF

V gene: TRBV30
D gene: .
clone size: .
J gene: TRBJ1-3
CDR3 protein: CAWSATDASGNTIYF

V gene: TRBV7-8
D gene: TRBD1
clone size: .
J gene: TRBJ2-3
CDR3 protein: CASSSAGTASTDTQYF

V gene: TRBV6-6
D gene: .
clone size: .
J gene: TRBJ1-1
CDR3 protein: CASRVRETRVNTEAFF

V gene: TRBV30
D gene: TRBD2
clone size: .
J gene: TRBJ2-5
CDR3 protein: CAWSVRGPSGLGTQYF

V gene: TRBV28
D gene: TRBD2
clone size: .
J gene: TRBJ2-3
CDR3 protein: CASSPSPGLAGEDTQYF

V gene: TRBV4-1
D gene: .
clone size: .
J gene: TRBJ1-1
CDR3 protein: CASSLDRMNTEAFF

V gene: TRBV6-5
D gene: .
clone size: .
J gene: TRBJ1-1
CDR3 protein: CASSYSGVEAFF

V gene: TRBV6-1
D gene: .
clone size: .
J gene: TRBJ2-5
CDR3 protein: CASTIQGGQETQYF

V gene: TRBV28
D gene: .
clone size: once
J gene: TRBJ2-3
CDR3 protein: CASSYDDTQYF

V gene: TRBV7-2
D gene: TRBD2
clone size: .
J gene: TRBJ2-7
CDR3 protein: CASSFLASGFSYEQYF

V gene: TRBV15
D gene: TRBD1
clone size: once
J gene: TRBJ2-1
CDR3 protein: CATSKLLAWDRQFF

V gene: TRBV30
D gene: .
clone size: once
J gene: TRBJ1-1
CDR3 protein: CAWSVSQGLVEAFF

V gene: TRBV20-1
D gene: .
clone size: .
J gene: TRBJ1-1
CDR3 protein: CSARENTEAFF

V gene: TRBV4-1
D gene: TRBD1
clone size: once
J gene: TRBJ2-2
CDR3 protein: CASSPPDRGQTGELFF

V gene: TRBV28
D gene: .
clone size: .
J gene: TRBJ2-1
CDR3 protein: CASKPGTTSYNEQFF

V gene: TRBV28
D gene: .
clone size: .
J gene: TRBJ1-1
CDR3 protein: CASSLAREAFF

V gene: TRBV5-1
D gene: TRBD1
clone size: .
J gene: TRBJ1-2
CDR3 protein: CASSSASTGEGGYTF

V gene: TRBV6-1
D gene: .
clone size: once
J gene: TRBJ1-2
CDR3 protein: CASSDQRSYGYTF

V gene: TRBV5-5
D gene: .
clone size: .
J gene: TRBJ1-2
CDR3 protein: CASSFLGLGYGYTF

V gene: TRBV5-6
D gene: .
clone size: .
J gene: TRBJ2-7
CDR3 protein: CASSLLGQRAYEQYF

V gene: TRBV28
D gene: .
clone size: .
J gene: TRBJ1-6
CDR3 protein: CASSGLLWTDYNSPLHF

V gene: TRBV6-5
D gene: TRBD1
clone size: .
J gene: TRBJ1-1
CDR3 protein: CASSYNRGTEAFF

V gene: TRBV6-4
D gene: .
clone size: .
J gene: TRBJ2-3
CDR3 protein: CASSDSPGAGTQYF

V gene: TRBV15
D gene: .
clone size: .
J gene: TRBJ2-2
CDR3 protein: CATNERTTGELFF

V gene: TRBV5-1
D gene: .
clone size: .
J gene: TRBJ1-4
CDR3 protein: CASSLNSEKLFF

V gene: TRBV28
D gene: .
clone size: once
J gene: TRBJ1-5
CDR3 protein: CASRPTRSQPQHF

V gene: TRBV2
D gene: .
clone size: .
J gene: TRBJ1-3
CDR3 protein: CASGERVSGNTIYF

V gene: TRBV29-1
D gene: .
clone size: .
J gene: TRBJ1-2
CDR3 protein: CSVRQSNYGYTF

V gene: TRBV5-1
D gene: .
clone size: .
J gene: TRBJ2-7
CDR3 protein: CASSLDWAYEQYF